Following are 25 T cell receptor beta chains from one sample sequenced in a study of blood T cell repertoires in COVID-19. The data were produced by immunoSEQ multiplex PCR, yet TCRdb's version contains in-frame clones alone and is incomplete. The profile shows 46,000 or so clones, more than 90% of them singletons. Sequencing input: peripheral blood. The receptors were gathered from a man aged 65-85 years with active COVID-19.

The chain recombines TRBV2 with TRBJ1-1; D is possibly TRBD1 (6 bases). The length of the CDR3 is 14 residues. Germline V gene lookup returns CDR1 SNHLY and CDR2 FYNNEI. Trimming took 7 bases from V and 4 from J, leaving 16 bases between them. For the CDR3, the DNA is TGTGCCAGCACTGTGCAGGGGCTGGTCACTGAAGCTTTCTTT. Its translation is CASTVQGLVTEAFF.

The chain links TRBV13 to TRBJ1-2; possibly TRBD1 for D (6 bases). The V end was cut by 5 bases, the J end by 6 bases, with 16 bases between. Germline CDR1 is PRHDT and CDR2 is FYEKMQ (reference sequence). The CDR3 is 14 residues long. The CDR3: CASSPRWGGDGYTF. DNA of the CDR3: TGTGCCAGCAGCCCCCGTTGGGGGGGCGATGGCTACACCTTC.

The rearrangement joins TRBV7-3 to TRBJ1-3, with D unresolved. Between the trimmed V and J ends, which lost 1 base and 2 bases, there was a span of 3 bases. From germline, CDR1 is SGHTA and CDR2 FQGTGA. The CDR3 runs 13 residues. CDR3 in DNA: TGTGCCAGCAGCTTAAGGCCTGGAAACACCATATATTTT. Its protein is CASSLRPGNTIYF.

The rearrangement links TRBV7-2 to TRBJ1-3; the D gene is possibly TRBD1 (5 bases). Trimming shortened V by 5 bases and J by 0 bases, and 11 bases separated the two germline ends. CDR1 and CDR2 (germline): SGHTA, FQGNSA. The CDR3 runs to 15 residues. CDR3 sequence reads: CASSPGGSSGNTIYF. The CDR3 DNA is TGTGCCAGCAGCCCCGGGGGGAGCTCTGGAAACACCATATATTTT.

The chain joins TRBV24-1 to TRBJ1-4; 10 bases match TRBD1. Looked up from germline, CDR1 is KGHDR and CDR2 is SFDVKD. J lost 11 bases, V lost 3 bases, and 8 bases had no gene match. This CDR3 comprises 15 residues. The CDR3 nucleotides are TGTGCCACCAGTGATGCCAGGGACAGGGGAGACAAACTGTTTTTT. It is translated as CATSDARDRGDKLFF.

This clone rates as medium-sized. The CDR3 DNA reads TGTGCCAGCAGCGCCCTAGCGGGGGTCTACAATGAGCAGTTCTTC. It yields the protein CASSALAGVYNEQFF. The chain combines TRBV7-8 with TRBJ2-1; TRBD2 matches at 10 bases. V was clipped by 5 bases and J by 3 bases; unmatched bases: 4. The CDR3 sequence is 15 residues long. CDR1 SGHVS and CDR2 FQNEAQ come from the germline V gene.

This rearrangement joins TRBV11-2 to TRBJ2-7, with 11 bases lining up with TRBD1. The length of the CDR3 is 15 residues. J gave up 5 bases and V 3 bases, and 6 bases lay outside the gene matches. The germline V gene encodes CDR1 SGHAT and CDR2 FQNNGV. The DNA for the CDR3 is TGTGCCAGCAGCTTCTCCGGGACAGGGGGGGACGAGCAGTACTTC. Translating gives CASSFSGTGGDEQYF.

The chain carries TRBV6-6 and TRBJ2-4, with TRBD1 identical over 12 bases. CDR3 size: 16 residues. Germline lookup yields CDR1 MNHNY and CDR2 SVGAGI (reference sequence). The V and J ends lost 5 bases and 5 bases, in that order; junction bases with no gene match: 7. The CDR3 is CASSTRDRGLENIQYF. CDR3 sequence (DNA): TGTGCCAGCAGTACTCGGGACAGGGGGCTCGAAAACATTCAGTACTTC.

This clone has only a few counts. The V gene is TRBV30, the J gene TRBJ1-5, with D tentatively TRBD1 (5 bases). The CDR3 is 14 residues long. Germline lookup yields CDR1 GTSNPN and CDR2 SVGIG (reference sequence). Trimming took off 2 bases at V and 0 bases at J, with 8 bases between the two ends. In DNA, the CDR3 is TGTGCCTGGAGTCCAGGGATTAGCAATCAGCCCCAGCATTTT. As protein: CAWSPGISNQPQHF.

This clone was detected once. The CDR3 loop is CASSLPGILPEQYF. CDR3 in DNA: TGTGCCAGCAGTCTCCCCGGGATCCTCCCCGAGCAGTACTTC. This rearrangement joins TRBV6-5 to TRBJ2-7, with TRBD2 as a possible D gene (5 bases). The CDR3 is made up of 14 amino acids. Trimming removed 5 bases at V and 6 bases at J, with 17 bases between. The germline gives CDR1 MNHEY, CDR2 SVGAGI.

CDR3 DNA: TGTGCCAGCTCACCAGCGGGTCGGTGGGAAGAGCAGTACTTC. Protein: CASSPAGRWEEQYF. The chain has TRBV18 and TRBJ2-7, with a tentative D call TRBD2 (5 bases). The CDR3 spans 14 residues. Deletions cut 2 bases from V and 7 bases from J, with 15 bases between. Looked up from germline, CDR1 is KGHSH and CDR2 is LQKENI.

V is TRBV5-5 and J is TRBJ2-7; no firm D call. Germline V gene sequence: CDR1 SGHKS, CDR2 YYEKEE (reference sequence). Between the trimmed V and J ends, which lost 2 bases and 7 bases, there was a span of 10 bases. The CDR3 length is 12 residues. The chain's CDR3 is CASSFARQEQYF. The CDR3 DNA follows: TGTGCCAGCAGCTTCGCCAGGCAAGAGCAGTACTTC.

J is TRBJ2-2 and V is TRBV19; TRBD2 might be the D (6 bases). In germline, CDR1 is LNHDA, CDR2 SQIVND (reference sequence). V was cut by 4 bases and J by 4 bases, with 28 bases left in between. The CDR3 runs 20 residues. CDR3 bases: TGTGCCAGTAGTAAAAGTCCCCCCGGAACACTAGCCCCAAGCACCGGGGAGCTGTTTTTT. Translating it yields CASSKSPPGTLAPSTGELFF. Supplemented by reference TRBV19 and TRBJ2-2, the full variable domain reads DGGITQSPKYLFRKEGQNVTLSCEQNLNHDAMYWYRQDPGQGLRLIYYSQIVNDFQKGDIAEGYSVSREKKESFPLTVTSAQKNPTAFYLCASSKSPPGTLAPSTGELFFGEGSRLTVL.

V is TRBV28 and J is TRBJ1-1; 8 bases are shared with TRBD1. CDR3 length: 15 residues. J was trimmed by 1 base and V by 2 bases; bases with no gene match: 3. CDR1 and CDR2 from the germline V gene are MDHEN and SYDVKM. The CDR3 reads CASSLLGTGNTEAFF. DNA of the CDR3: TGTGCCAGCAGTTTACTTGGGACAGGGAACACTGAAGCTTTCTTT.

The chain has TRBV6-5 and TRBJ2-1; 11 nucleotides line up with TRBD1. The germline V gene encodes CDR1 MNHEY and CDR2 SVGAGI. CDR3 length: 15 amino acids. With V trimmed by 6 bases and J by 3 bases, 4 bases remained unmatched. The CDR3 DNA reads TGTGCCAGCAGAGCAGGGACAGGGGGCTACAATGAGCAGTTCTTC. Protein product: CASRAGTGGYNEQFF.

The chain couples TRBV9 to TRBJ2-5; tentative D call: TRBD2 (5 bases). Germline V gene data show CDR1 as SGDLS and CDR2 as YYNGEE. V was clipped by 5 bases and J by 5 bases, with 22 bases between them. The CDR3 consists of 16 residues. DNA of the CDR3: TGTGCCAGCAGATCTTGGACTGCCGAGTCGTGGGAGACCCAGTACTTC. Amino acid sequence: CASRSWTAESWETQYF.

The chain employs TRBV2 and TRBJ1-2; TRBD1 agrees at 10 bases. Per germline, CDR1 SNHLY and CDR2 FYNNEI. V trimming: 6 bases; J trimming: 4 bases; junction bases outside the gene matches: 5. The CDR3 is made up of 14 amino acids. CDR3 nucleotides: TGTGCCAGCAGGACAGGGGGCACGGGCTATGGCTACACCTTC. Its protein is CASRTGGTGYGYTF.

The rearrangement joins TRBV28 to TRBJ1-2; 8 positions agree with TRBD1. Germline V gene data show CDR1 as MDHEN and CDR2 as SYDVKM. Germline trimming cut 6 bases from V and 4 bases from J; bases unmatched to any gene: 16. The CDR3 is 17 residues long. This CDR3 reads CASSSPTATGEIYGYTF. CDR3 DNA: TGTGCCAGCAGCTCCCCCACCGCGACAGGGGAGATCTATGGCTACACCTTC.

This chain joins TRBV5-1 and TRBJ2-5; 10 bases line up with TRBD2. The junction had 2 bases not matched to a gene; V was cut back by 1 base and J by 2 bases. This CDR3 is 15 amino acids long. Looked up from germline, CDR1 is SGHRS and CDR2 is YFSETQ. CDR3 in DNA: TGCGCCAGCAGCTTGACAGCGGGGGGGCAAGAGACCCAGTACTTC. It is translated as CASSLTAGGQETQYF.

In this sample, this clone turned up once. This sequence joins TRBV5-6 and TRBJ1-1, with D tentatively TRBD1 (6 bases). This CDR3 spans 15 amino acids. The germline gives CDR1 SGHDT, CDR2 YYEEEE. Between the trimmed V and J ends, which lost 0 bases and 1 base, there was a span of 10 bases. CDR3 nucleotides: TGTGCCAGCAGCTTGGAGGGACATTCGAACACTGAAGCTTTCTTT. It yields the protein CASSLEGHSNTEAFF.

The chain carries TRBV24-1 and TRBJ1-2, with a weak D call TRBD1 (6 bases). Looked up from germline, CDR1 is KGHDR and CDR2 is SFDVKD. CDR3 length equals 15 residues. V was clipped by 3 bases and J by 0 bases, with 10 bases between them. The CDR3 DNA reads TGTGCCACCAGTGATCCTGGGGGCCCTAACTATGGCTACACCTTC. Its translation is CATSDPGGPNYGYTF.

The chain recombines TRBV4-2 with TRBJ2-5, with 11 bases matching TRBD2. Germline V gives CDR1 LGHNA, CDR2 YNFKEQ. The CDR3 spans 16 residues. With 1 base clipped from V and 1 base from J, the junction kept 2 bases outside the gene matches. The CDR3, as DNA: TGTGCCAGCAGCCAAGGGACTAGCGGGTTCCAAGAGACCCAGTACTTC. This translates into CASSQGTSGFQETQYF.

The chain links TRBV28 to TRBJ2-2, with D possibly matching TRBD2 (6 bases). The CDR3 runs to 15 residues. CDR1 is MDHEN and CDR2 is SYDVKM in the germline V gene. The germline V and J ends were trimmed by 5 bases and 3 bases, with 13 bases remaining between them. CDR3 sequence reads: CASSLPGLYTGELFF. The CDR3 DNA sequence: TGTGCCAGCAGTCTACCGGGACTGTACACCGGGGAGCTGTTTTTT.

The chain uses TRBV18 and TRBJ2-5; TRBD1 aligns across 7 bases. Unmatched junction bases numbered 29, after V lost 5 bases and J lost 8 bases. CDR1 is KGHSH, CDR2 LQKENI, per germline. This CDR3 has 20 amino acids. CDR3 residues: CASSIQGQPAGGPRRSTQYF. In DNA, the CDR3 is TGTGCCAGCTCAATCCAGGGACAGCCCGCTGGGGGCCCGCGCCGGAGTACCCAGTACTTC.

The J gene is TRBJ2-7, the V gene TRBV11-2; 7 bases align to TRBD2. From germline, CDR1 is SGHAT and CDR2 FQNNGV. V gave up 0 bases and J gave up 2 bases; unmatched junction bases: 7. CDR3 size: 16 residues. The CDR3 bases are TGTGCCAGCAGCTTAGATCGGAGGCGGGGGACCTACGAGCAGTACTTC. This gives the protein CASSLDRRRGTYEQYF.